This T cell receptor beta chain is from a study of blood T cell repertoires in COVID-19. The wider study: Acute and convalescent COVID-19 specimens originated in the United States, Italy and Spain. Nucleic acid was either cDNA or gDNA, and it came from T cells, B-cell-depleted T cells, or PBMCs.

Residents of approximately 25 US areas, aged about 18 to 89 years, made up the participants. In the original analysis: Using reference gene primer amplification, nucleated cell counts were estimated. Data came from immunoSEQ multiplex PCR; TCRdb stores just in-frame clones and leaves some out. V, J and clone size reflect that table, while D and trimming were determined from the DNA. The table has about 160,000 clones, around 85% seen once. The V segment lost 5 bases and the J segment 4 bases; nucleotides outside the gene matches: 12. This CDR3 is 17 amino acids long. Germline CDR1 SGHTA, CDR2 FQGNSA. The source material was PBMCs or T cells enriched from blood (not recorded which). The chain uses TRBV7-2 and TRBJ1-1, with TRBD1 matching 11 bases. The source of this sequence is a middle-aged woman with acute COVID-19. In DNA, the CDR3 is TGTGCCAGCAGCCCCGCGGACAGGGGGCGCCTGAGCACTGAAGCTTTCTTT. This codes for CASSPADRGRLSTEAFF.